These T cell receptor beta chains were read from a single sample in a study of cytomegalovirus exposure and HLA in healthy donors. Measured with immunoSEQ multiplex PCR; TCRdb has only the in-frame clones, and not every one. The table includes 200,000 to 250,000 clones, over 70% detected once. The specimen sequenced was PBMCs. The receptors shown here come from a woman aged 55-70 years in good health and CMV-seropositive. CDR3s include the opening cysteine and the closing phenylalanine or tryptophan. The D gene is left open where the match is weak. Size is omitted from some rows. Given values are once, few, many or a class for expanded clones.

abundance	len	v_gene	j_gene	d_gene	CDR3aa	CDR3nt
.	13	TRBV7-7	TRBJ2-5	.	CASSPDRRQTQYF	TGTGCCAGCAGCCCCGACAGGAGACAGACCCAGTACTTC
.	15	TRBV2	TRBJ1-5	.	CASSEVLGARQPQHF	TGTGCCAGCAGTGAAGTTTTGGGGGCTAGACAGCCCCAGCATTTT
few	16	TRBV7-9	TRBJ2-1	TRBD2	CSSSLLRGARYNEQFF	TGTTCCAGCAGCTTATTGCGGGGGGCCAGGTACAATGAGCAGTTCTTC
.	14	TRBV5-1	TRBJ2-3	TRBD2	CASTPGTSTDTQYF	TGCGCCAGCACCCCCGGGACTAGCACGGATACGCAGTATTTT
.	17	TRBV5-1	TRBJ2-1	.	CASSLEGVFRRYNEQFF	TGCGCCAGCAGCTTAGAGGGGGTCTTCAGACGGTACAATGAGCAGTTCTTC
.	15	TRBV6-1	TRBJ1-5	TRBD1	CASSEAGQLNQPQHF	TGTGCCAGCAGTGAAGCGGGACAGCTCAATCAGCCCCAGCATTTT
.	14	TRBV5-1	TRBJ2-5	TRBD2	CASSGTSSWETQYF	TGCGCCAGCAGCGGGACTAGCTCTTGGGAGACCCAGTACTTC
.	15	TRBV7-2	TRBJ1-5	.	CASSLALGRNQPQHF	TGTGCCAGCAGCTTAGCGCTGGGGCGCAATCAGCCCCAGCATTTT
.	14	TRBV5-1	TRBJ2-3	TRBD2	CASSLTSGENTQYF	TGCGCCAGCAGCTTGACTAGCGGGGAGAATACGCAGTATTTT
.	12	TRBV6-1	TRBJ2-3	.	CASTLWGSTQYF	TGTGCCAGCACCCTGTGGGGCTCGACGCAGTATTTT
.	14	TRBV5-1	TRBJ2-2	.	CASSFSSNTGELFF	TGCGCCAGCAGCTTTTCCTCTAACACCGGGGAGCTGTTTTTT
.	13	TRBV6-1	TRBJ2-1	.	CASTTTGRNEQFF	TGTGCCAGCACTACGACAGGCCGTAATGAGCAGTTCTTC
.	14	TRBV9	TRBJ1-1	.	CASSVASMNTEAFF	TGTGCCAGCAGCGTAGCCAGTATGAACACTGAAGCTTTCTTT
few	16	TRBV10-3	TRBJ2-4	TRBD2	CAISGVAGGPRDIQYF	TGTGCCATCAGTGGGGTAGCGGGAGGGCCCCGGGACATTCAGTACTTC
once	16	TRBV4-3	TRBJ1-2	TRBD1	CASSQAPATGGDGYTF	TGCGCCAGCAGCCAAGCCCCCGCGACAGGGGGGGATGGCTACACCTTC
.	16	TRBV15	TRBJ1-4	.	CATSSGGDQGNEKLFF	TGTGCCACCAGCAGCGGCGGAGATCAAGGTAATGAAAAACTGTTTTTT
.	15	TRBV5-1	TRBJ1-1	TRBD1	CASSLAQGAYTEAFF	TGCGCCAGCAGCTTGGCGCAGGGGGCTTACACTGAAGCTTTCTTT
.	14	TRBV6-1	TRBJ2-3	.	CASSELLAGDTQYF	TGTGCCAGCAGTGAACTACTAGCTGGGGATACGCAGTATTTT
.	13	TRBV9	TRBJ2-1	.	CASSVAPHSEQFF	TGTGCCAGCAGCGTAGCCCCTCACAGTGAGCAGTTCTTC
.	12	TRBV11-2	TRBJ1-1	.	CASSLWRSVAFF	TGTGCCAGCAGCTTATGGAGATCGGTTGCTTTCTTT
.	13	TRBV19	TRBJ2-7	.	CASSMGRGDEQYF	TGTGCCAGTAGTATGGGACGCGGGGACGAGCAGTACTTC
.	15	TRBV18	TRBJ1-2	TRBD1	CASSPRQGTDYGYTF	TGTGCCAGCTCCCCGAGACAGGGGACGGACTATGGCTACACCTTC
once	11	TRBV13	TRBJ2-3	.	CASSFRDTQYF	TGTGCCAGCAGCTTCCGAGATACGCAGTATTTT
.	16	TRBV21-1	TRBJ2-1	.	CASSKPGQGVENEQFF	TGTGCCAGCAGTAAGCCGGGACAGGGAGTTGAAAATGAGCAGTTCTTC
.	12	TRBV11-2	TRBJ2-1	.	CASSLEGGWQFF	TGTGCCAGCAGCTTAGAGGGCGGGTGGCAGTTCTTC
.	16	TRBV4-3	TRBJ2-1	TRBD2	CASSQEWGGVYNEQFF	TGCGCCAGCAGCCAAGAATGGGGGGGGGTCTACAATGAGCAGTTCTTC
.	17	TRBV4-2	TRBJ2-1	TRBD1	CASSQDLAHRGANEQFF	TGTGCCAGCAGCCAAGATCTGGCGCACAGGGGTGCAAATGAGCAGTTCTTC
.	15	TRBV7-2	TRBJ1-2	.	CASSLELTGWGGYTF	TGTGCCAGCAGCTTAGAGTTAACAGGGTGGGGTGGCTACACCTTC
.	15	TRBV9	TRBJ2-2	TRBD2	CASSAGGRNTGELFF	TGTGCCAGCAGCGCGGGGGGGAGAAACACCGGGGAGCTGTTTTTT
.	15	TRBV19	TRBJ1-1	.	CASSPNRAGNTEAFF	TGTGCCAGTAGCCCAAACAGGGCGGGGAACACTGAAGCTTTCTTT
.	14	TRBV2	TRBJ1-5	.	CASSVEQGDQPQHF	TGTGCCAGCAGTGTCGAGCAGGGTGATCAGCCCCAGCATTTT
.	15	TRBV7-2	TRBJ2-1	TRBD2	CASSLAGTRGNEQFF	TGTGCCAGCAGCTTGGCCGGGACTAGAGGCAATGAGCAGTTCTTC
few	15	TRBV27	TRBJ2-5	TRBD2	CASSLLAGGRETQYF	TGTGCCAGCAGTTTACTAGCGGGAGGACGAGAGACCCAGTACTTC
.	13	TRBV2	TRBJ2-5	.	CASVQEGGETQYF	TGTGCCAGCGTCCAAGAAGGCGGCGAGACCCAGTACTTC
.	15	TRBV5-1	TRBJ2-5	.	CASRGVGSYQETQYF	TGCGCCAGCAGAGGGGTAGGGTCATACCAAGAGACCCAGTACTTC
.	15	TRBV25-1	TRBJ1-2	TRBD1	CASSEGQRHNYGYTF	TGTGCCAGCAGTGAGGGACAGCGACACAACTATGGCTACACCTTC
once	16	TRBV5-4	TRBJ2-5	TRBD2	CASSLAFSGRGETQYF	TGTGCCAGCAGCTTGGCTTTTAGCGGGAGGGGGGAGACCCAGTACTTC